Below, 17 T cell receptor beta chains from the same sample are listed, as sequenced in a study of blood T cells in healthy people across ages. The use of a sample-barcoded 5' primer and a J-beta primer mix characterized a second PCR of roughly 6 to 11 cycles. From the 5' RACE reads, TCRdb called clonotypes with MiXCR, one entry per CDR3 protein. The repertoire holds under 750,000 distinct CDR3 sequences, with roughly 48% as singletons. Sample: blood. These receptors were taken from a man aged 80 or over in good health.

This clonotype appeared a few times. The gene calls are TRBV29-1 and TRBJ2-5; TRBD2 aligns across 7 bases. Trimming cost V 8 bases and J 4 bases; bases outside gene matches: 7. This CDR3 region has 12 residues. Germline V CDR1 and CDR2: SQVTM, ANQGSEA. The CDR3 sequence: CSTELARETQYF. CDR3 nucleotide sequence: TGCAGCACCGAACTAGCGAGAGAGACCCAGTACTTC.

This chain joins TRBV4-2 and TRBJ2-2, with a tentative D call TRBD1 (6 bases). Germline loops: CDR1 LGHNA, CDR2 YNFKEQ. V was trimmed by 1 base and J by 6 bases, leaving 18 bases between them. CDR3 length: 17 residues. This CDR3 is CASSQVVVQGRAGELFF. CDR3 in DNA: TGTGCCAGCAGCCAAGTTGTTGTACAGGGTAGGGCCGGGGAGCTGTTTTTT.

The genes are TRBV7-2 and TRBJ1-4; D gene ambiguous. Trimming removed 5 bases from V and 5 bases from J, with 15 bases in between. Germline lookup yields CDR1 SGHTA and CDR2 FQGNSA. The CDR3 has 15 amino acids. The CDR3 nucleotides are TGTGCCAGCAGCCTTTGGGTGGATAGAAATGAAAAACTGTTTTTT. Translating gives CASSLWVDRNEKLFF.

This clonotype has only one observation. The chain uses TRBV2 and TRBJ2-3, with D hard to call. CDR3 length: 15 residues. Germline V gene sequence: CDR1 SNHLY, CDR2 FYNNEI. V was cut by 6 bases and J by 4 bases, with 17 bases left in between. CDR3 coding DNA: TGTGCCAGCAGCCCGACAAGTGGTGCCCCAGATACGCAGTATTTT. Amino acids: CASSPTSGAPDTQYF.

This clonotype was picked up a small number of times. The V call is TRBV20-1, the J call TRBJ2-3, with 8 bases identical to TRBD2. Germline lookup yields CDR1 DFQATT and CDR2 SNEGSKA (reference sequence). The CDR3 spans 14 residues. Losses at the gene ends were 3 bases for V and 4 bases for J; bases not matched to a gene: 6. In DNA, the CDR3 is TGCAGTGCTAGCGGCCGGGAGGGGGCAGATACGCAGTATTTT. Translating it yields CSASGREGADTQYF.

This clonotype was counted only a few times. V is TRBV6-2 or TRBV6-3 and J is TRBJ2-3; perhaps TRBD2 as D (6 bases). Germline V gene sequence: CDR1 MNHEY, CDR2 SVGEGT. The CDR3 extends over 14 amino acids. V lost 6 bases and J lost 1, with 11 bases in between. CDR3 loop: CASRERARTDTQYF. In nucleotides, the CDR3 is TGTGCCAGCAGAGAGCGGGCTCGCACAGATACGCAGTATTTT.

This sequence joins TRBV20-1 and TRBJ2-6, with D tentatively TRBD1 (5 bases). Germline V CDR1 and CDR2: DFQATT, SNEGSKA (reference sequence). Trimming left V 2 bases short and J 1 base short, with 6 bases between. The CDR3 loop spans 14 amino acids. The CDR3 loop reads CSARKGSGANVLTF. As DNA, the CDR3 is TGCAGTGCTAGAAAGGGGTCTGGGGCCAACGTCCTGACTTTC.

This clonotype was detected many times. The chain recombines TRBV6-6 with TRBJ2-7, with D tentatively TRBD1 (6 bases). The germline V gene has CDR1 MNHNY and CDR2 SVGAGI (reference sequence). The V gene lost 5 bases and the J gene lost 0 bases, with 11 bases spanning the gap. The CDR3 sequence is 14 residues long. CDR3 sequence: CASSRRDNSYEQYF. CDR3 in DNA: TGTGCCAGCAGTCGCCGGGACAACTCCTACGAGCAGTACTTC.

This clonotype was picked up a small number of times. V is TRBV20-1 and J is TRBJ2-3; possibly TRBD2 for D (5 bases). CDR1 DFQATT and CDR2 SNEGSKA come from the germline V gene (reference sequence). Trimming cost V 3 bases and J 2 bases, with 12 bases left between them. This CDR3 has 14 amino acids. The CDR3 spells CSARPRALTDTQYF. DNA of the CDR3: TGCAGTGCTAGGCCGAGGGCTCTCACAGATACGCAGTATTTT.

CDR3 bases: TGTGCCAGCAGCGTAGAGGTCTACACTGAAGCTTTCTTT. This translates into CASSVEVYTEAFF. This chain joins TRBV9 and TRBJ1-1; no reliable D call. V lost 0 bases to trimming and J lost 3 bases, with 6 bases between them. Per germline, CDR1 SGDLS and CDR2 YYNGEE. This CDR3 comprises 13 residues.

The CDR3 sequence is CASSLETGSYEQYF. The DNA of the CDR3 is TGTGCCAGCAGCTTGGAAACAGGTTCCTACGAGCAGTACTTC. V is TRBV7-2 and J is TRBJ2-7; D is possibly TRBD1 (5 bases). Trimming took off 3 bases at V and 1 base at J, with 10 bases between the two ends. The CDR3 length is 14 residues. Germline V gene sequence: CDR1 SGHTA, CDR2 FQGNSA. Variable domain in full (rest from reference TRBV7-2 and TRBJ2-7): GAGVSQSPSNKVTEKGKDVELRCDPISGHTALYWYRQSLGQGLEFLIYFQGNSAPDKSGLPSDRFSAERTGGSVSTLTIQRTQQEDSAVYLCASSLETGSYEQYFGPGTRLTVT.

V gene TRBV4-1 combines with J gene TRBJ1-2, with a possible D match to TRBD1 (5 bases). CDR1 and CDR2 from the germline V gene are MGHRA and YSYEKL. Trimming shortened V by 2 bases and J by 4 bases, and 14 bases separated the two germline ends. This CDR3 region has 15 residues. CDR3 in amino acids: CASSQRDSRAYGYTF. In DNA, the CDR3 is TGCGCCAGCAGCCAACGGGACTCGCGGGCCTATGGCTACACCTTC.

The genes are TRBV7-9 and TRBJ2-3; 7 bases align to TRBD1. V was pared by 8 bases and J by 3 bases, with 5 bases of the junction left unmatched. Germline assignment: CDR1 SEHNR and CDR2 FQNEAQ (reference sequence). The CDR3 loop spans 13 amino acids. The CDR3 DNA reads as TGTGCCAGCCATACAGGGGTGACAGATACGCAGTATTTT. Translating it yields CASHTGVTDTQYF.

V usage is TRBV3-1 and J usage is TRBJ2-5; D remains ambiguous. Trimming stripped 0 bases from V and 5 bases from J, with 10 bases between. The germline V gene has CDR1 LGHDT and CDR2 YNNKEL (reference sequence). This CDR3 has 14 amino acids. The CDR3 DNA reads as TGTGCCAGCAGCCAAGATTTTGATGGGGAGACCCAGTACTTC. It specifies CASSQDFDGETQYF.

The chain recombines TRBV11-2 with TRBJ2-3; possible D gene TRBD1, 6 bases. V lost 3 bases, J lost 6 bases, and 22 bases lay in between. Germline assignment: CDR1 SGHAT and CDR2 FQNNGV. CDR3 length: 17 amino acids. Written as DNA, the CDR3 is TGTGCCAGCAGCTTCAGTCAGGGGTTATTACGACGCGATACGCAGTATTTT. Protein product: CASSFSQGLLRRDTQYF.

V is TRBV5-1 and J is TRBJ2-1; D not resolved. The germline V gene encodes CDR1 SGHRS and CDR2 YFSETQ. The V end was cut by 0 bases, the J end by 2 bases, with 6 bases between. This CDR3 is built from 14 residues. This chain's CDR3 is CASSLGSAYNEQFF. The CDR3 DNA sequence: TGCGCCAGCAGCTTGGGCTCAGCCTACAATGAGCAGTTCTTC.

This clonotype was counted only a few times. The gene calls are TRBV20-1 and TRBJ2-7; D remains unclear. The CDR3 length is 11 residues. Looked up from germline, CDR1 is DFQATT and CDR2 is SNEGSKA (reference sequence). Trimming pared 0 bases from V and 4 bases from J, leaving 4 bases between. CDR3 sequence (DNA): TGCAGTGCTAGAGAAGAATACGAGCAGTACTTC. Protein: CSAREEYEQYF.